The TCR beta chain described here comes from a study of blood T cell repertoires in COVID-19 (dated by TCRdb to about 2020). For the wider study: Collaborator samples came from the United States, Italy and Spain and covered acute and convalescent phases of COVID-19. Subjects who had been exposed to COVID-19, were actively infected with it, or had recovered from it provided the deeply sampled blood TCRbeta repertoires that made up the dataset. Nearly every sample came with metadata listing a de-identified subject ID, COVID-19 status, age in years and sex. Where available, HLA class I and class II types were obtained from metadata supplied by the sample provider rather than from assay-based typing. The repertoires were released in a freely available public database intended as a resource for research on the immune response to SARS-CoV-2. Samples came from the ongoing ImmuneRACE study (first 160 participants) plus 1,254 subjects from 6 global collaborators. The material from the prospective study consisted of cDNA or gDNA derived from T cells, B-cell-depleted T cells, or PBMCs.

Trimming leaves V shorter by 0 bases and J shorter by 2 bases, with the junction holding 6 bases beyond the gene matches. For CDR1 and CDR2, the germline V gene (reference sequence) lists SGHNT and YYREEE. The CDR3 numbers 16 residues from cysteine through phenylalanine. The kept DNA is CDR3 alone, 48 bases in frame from the first base. TCRbeta CDR3 regions were amplified from genomic DNA by means of the immunoSEQ Assay, a bias-controlled multiplex PCR. Regarding the original processing steps: The number of nucleated cells in each sample was estimated from the amplification of reference gene primers within the assay. To quantify the absolute abundance of each unique TCRbeta CDR3 rearrangement, sequence reads were collapsed and filtered. For each sample, productive Simpson clonality was calculated as the square root of Simpson's diversity index across productive rearrangements. TCRdb re-hosts the immuneACCESS table, in-frame sequences only. Its copies lack some clones; in the studies checked, an unresolved V gene accounts for under half of them, and the cause for the rest is not known. That table gives V, J and clone size, and the DNA gave D and trimming. The sample data list 90,000 to 110,000 clones, and 80% to 85% of these were observed just once. 37% of the sample rests with the top ten.

Comment on this clone: Its antigen is not yet known. Per-base quality was not reported, and no clone a single base away is much larger than it.

Whole blood was collected in K2EDTA tubes by collaborating institutions according to the institutions' own protocols. For TCRbeta analysis, collaborators shipped samples in one of three forms: frozen whole blood, isolated PBMCs, or DNA extracted from either of those sample types. The paper's findings and limits, for the study overall: Clinical and demographic metadata were provided uncurated, with the amount varying by source and participant.

This clonotype originated in a man older than 75 with acute or convalescent COVID-19. The sample taken for sequencing was peripheral blood. Recombination connected TRBV5-4 to TRBJ2-3; TRBD2 fits 7 bases in the junction. The nucleotide sequence is given as TGTGCCAGCAGCTTGGGGGCGGGAGTTTCCACAGATACGCAGTATTTT. Translated, it reads CASSLGAGVSTDTQYF.